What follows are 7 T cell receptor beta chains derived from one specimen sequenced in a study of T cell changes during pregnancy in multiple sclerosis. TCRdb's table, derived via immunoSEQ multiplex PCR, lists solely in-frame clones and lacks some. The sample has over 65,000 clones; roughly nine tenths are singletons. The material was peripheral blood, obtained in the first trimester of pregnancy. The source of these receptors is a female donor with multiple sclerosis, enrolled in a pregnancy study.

Here the CDR3 reads CASSLVVDRGYEQFF. In nucleotides, the CDR3 is TGTGCCAGCAGCTTAGTGGTGGACAGGGGCTATGAGCAGTTCTTC. The rearrangement joins TRBV7-2 to TRBJ2-1, with 9 bases lining up with TRBD1. With V trimmed by 1 base and J by 8 bases, 6 bases remained unmatched. The CDR3 length is 15 residues. Germline assignment: CDR1 SGHTA and CDR2 FQGNSA.

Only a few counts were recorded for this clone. CDR3 amino acids: CASSQDLYEQYF. The CDR3 DNA follows: TGTGCCAGCAGCCAAGACCTCTACGAGCAGTACTTC. The gene calls are TRBV14 and TRBJ2-7; D not certain. CDR3 length: 12 residues. V shed 0 bases and J shed 3 bases, with 3 bases lying between them. In germline, CDR1 is SGHDN, CDR2 FVKESK.

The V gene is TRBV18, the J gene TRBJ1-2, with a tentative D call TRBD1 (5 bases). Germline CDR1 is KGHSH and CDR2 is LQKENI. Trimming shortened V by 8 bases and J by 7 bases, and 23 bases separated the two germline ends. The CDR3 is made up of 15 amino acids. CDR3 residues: CASTDRKGLLFGYTF. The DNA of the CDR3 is TGTGCCAGCACGGACCGAAAGGGGCTTTTATTTGGCTACACCTTC.

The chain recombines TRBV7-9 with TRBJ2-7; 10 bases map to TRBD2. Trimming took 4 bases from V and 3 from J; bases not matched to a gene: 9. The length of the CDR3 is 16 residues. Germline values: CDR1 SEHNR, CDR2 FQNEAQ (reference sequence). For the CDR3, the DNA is TGTGCCAGCAGCTCAGCCCTAACTAGCGGGAACTACGAGCAGTACTTC. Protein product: CASSSALTSGNYEQYF.

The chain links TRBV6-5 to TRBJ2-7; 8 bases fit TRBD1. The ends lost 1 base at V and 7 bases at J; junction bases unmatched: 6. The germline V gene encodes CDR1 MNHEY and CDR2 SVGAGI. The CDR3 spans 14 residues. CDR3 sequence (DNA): TGTGCCAGCAGTTACTTGCGGACAGGGCATGAGCAGTACTTC. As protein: CASSYLRTGHEQYF.

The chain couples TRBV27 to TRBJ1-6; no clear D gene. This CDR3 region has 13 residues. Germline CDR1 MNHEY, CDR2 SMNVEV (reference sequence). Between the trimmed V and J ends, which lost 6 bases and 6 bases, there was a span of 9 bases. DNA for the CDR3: TGTGCCAGCAGCCGCGCCCTTAATTCACCCCTCCACTTT. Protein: CASSRALNSPLHF.

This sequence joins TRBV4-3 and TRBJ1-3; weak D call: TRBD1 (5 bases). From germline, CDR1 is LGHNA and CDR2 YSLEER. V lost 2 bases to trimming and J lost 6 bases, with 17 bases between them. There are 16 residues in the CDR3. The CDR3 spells CASSQSRDWQTNTIYF. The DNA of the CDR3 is TGCGCCAGCAGCCAATCCCGGGACTGGCAGACAAACACCATATATTTT.